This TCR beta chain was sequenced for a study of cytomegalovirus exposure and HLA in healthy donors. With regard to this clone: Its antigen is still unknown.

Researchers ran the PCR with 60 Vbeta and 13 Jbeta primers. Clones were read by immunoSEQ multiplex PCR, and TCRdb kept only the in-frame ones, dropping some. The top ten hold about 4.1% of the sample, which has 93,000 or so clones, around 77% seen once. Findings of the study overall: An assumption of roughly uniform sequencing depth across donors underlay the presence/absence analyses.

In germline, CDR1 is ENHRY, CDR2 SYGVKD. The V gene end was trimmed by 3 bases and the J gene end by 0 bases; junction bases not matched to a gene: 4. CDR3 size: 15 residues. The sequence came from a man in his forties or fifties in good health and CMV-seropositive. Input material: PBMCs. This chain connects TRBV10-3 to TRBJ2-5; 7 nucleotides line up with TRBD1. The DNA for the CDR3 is TGTGCCATCAGTGATCCAGGGGGTAACCAAGAGACCCAGTACTTC. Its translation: CAISDPGGNQETQYF.